The TCR beta chain described here comes from a study of somatic mutations in cytotoxic T cells in rheumatoid arthritis (TCRdb year 2017). About the study as a whole: Patient peripheral blood (around 30 ml EDTA) was drawn right after diagnosis and before any treatment started. Some T-cell populations stained with V beta antibodies were sorted by flow on a FACSAria II or Sony SH800 to nearly 100% purity, with sorted V beta1+ cells additionally subjected to TCRB sequencing. To characterize clonality, the study used TCRB deep sequencing while asking whether somatic mutations are carried by expanded CD8+ T-cell clones in newly diagnosed, untreated rheumatoid arthritis. TCRB deep sequencing covered over 55 patients with rheumatoid arthritis along with approximately 20 healthy controls. The median ages of the patient and control groups were essentially identical.

Here is what the overall study found, with its caveats: In about an eighth of the roughly 65 patients, more than 20% of CD8+ cells belonged to the largest CD8+ clone, while several identical CD8+ TCRB sequences were shared between blood and synovial fluid. It was unknown which antigens the expanded CD8+ clones targeted, and their absence from virus-specific databases did not exclude viral specificity. The slight underrepresentation of TRBV07 in patients was not corrected for multiple comparisons. There was no significant difference in CD8+ T-cell clonality between rheumatoid arthritis patients and age-matched healthy controls. Healthy controls showed no age-related increase in CD8+ clonality, whereas patients did (Spearman r=0.49).

For this clone: The antigen it recognizes is unknown. The sample holds no much larger clone one base away, and base qualities are not on file.

Genomic DNA underwent TCRB CDR3 sequencing using the immunoSEQ assay. The published analysis was carried out like this. Patient CD8+ clones larger than 1% were compared against published virus-specific TCRB sequences, and only a few matched. Only productive TCRB rearrangements were included in the analyses. Clonality was calculated as a Shannon entropy-based productive clonality index, and a clone was defined by a unique TCRB CDR3 sequence. Repertoire overlap for a pair of samples was computed from each clone's template counts relative to total templates per sample. V-gene usage from TCRB sequencing and V-gene usage measured by flow cytometry were correlated (Spearman r of around 0.6). TCRdb limited this immuneACCESS table to in-frame rearrangements with V and J called. A share of clones is missing; checked studies link under half to unresolved V genes, and the rest is unexplained. Clone size and the V and J calls come from that table; the DNA yielded D and trimming. This sample gives approximately 10,000 clones in total; approximately 84% of them show up just once. Of the sample, more than 8% falls within the top ten clones.

Positive magnetic bead selection on an AutoMACS was used to isolate CD4+ and CD8+ cells, with flow cytometry used to check purity. Initial screening for clonal expansions relied on flow cytometry with a TCR V beta antibody panel, after which sorted CD8+ fractions underwent TCRB deep sequencing for characterization. Isolation of peripheral blood mononuclear cells was done through Ficoll-Paque PLUS density gradient separation. DNA was extracted from CD4-enriched, CD8-enriched or PBMC samples with Nucleospin Tissue or Tissue XS kits and quantified with a Qubit 2.0 fluorometer. The junction carries 9 bases between V and J, which are trimmed by 3 bases and 3 bases respectively. The cysteine opens and the phenylalanine closes a CDR3 of 13 amino acids. The only DNA kept is the CDR3, 39 bases in frame from the first base. According to the germline V gene (reference sequence), CDR1 reads PRHDT and CDR2 reads FYEKMQ.

This receptor was obtained from a woman aged 60-75 years with rheumatoid arthritis. The sample was CD8+ T cells sorted from blood. The rearrangement combines TRBV13 with TRBJ2-7; the D gene is perhaps TRBD2, on 5 matching bases. This receptor carries the CDR3 CASSLDGDYEQYF. The base sequence is TGTGCCAGCAGCTTGGACGGGGACTACGAGCAGTACTTC.